These 11 T cell receptor beta chains were sequenced from one sample in a study of T-cell reconstitution after alpha-beta-depleted transplantation in children. A TCRbeta library incorporating unique molecular identifiers was prepared. TCRdb redid the calling of the PCR reads with MiXCR, one entry per CDR3 protein. The data hold approximately 490,000 distinct CDR3 sequences, with around 13% observed a single time. The sample here was PBMCs from the stem cell graft donor, taken from the stem cell graft. The receptors shown here come from a human donor who donated a stem cell graft to a child with combined immunodeficiency.

The chain's CDR3 is CASSLRGRGSHQETQYF. The CDR3 nucleotides are TGTGCCAGCAGCTTACGAGGCAGGGGCTCCCACCAAGAGACCCAGTACTTC. The V and J genes are TRBV7-9 and TRBJ2-5, with a tentative D call TRBD1 (6 bases). Germline CDR1 is SEHNR and CDR2 is FQNEAQ (reference sequence). V was pared by 2 bases and J by 0 bases, with 16 bases between. The CDR3 loop spans 17 amino acids. Drawing the rest from reference TRBV7-9 and TRBJ2-5, the complete variable domain is DTGVSQNPRHKITKRGQNVTFRCDPISEHNRLYWYRQTLGQGPEFLTYFQNEAQLEKSRLLSDRFSAERPKGSFSTLEIQRTEQGDSAMYLCASSLRGRGSHQETQYFGPGTRLLVL.

J is TRBJ1-4 and V is TRBV12-3 or TRBV12-4; D gene ambiguous. There are 12 residues in the CDR3. The ends were cut back, 3 bases at V and 15 bases at J, with 14 bases in the middle. For the CDR3, the DNA is TGTGCCAGCAGTTTTGGGCCTACATCAGTGTTTTTT. Amino acids: CASSFGPTSVFF.

This clonotype was found a few times. The chain is built from TRBV20-1 and TRBJ2-7; D may be TRBD1 (6 bases). The CDR3 loop spans 13 amino acids. CDR1 and CDR2 from the germline V gene are DFQATT and SNEGSKA (reference sequence). V lost 6 bases, J lost 6 bases, and 18 bases lay in between. The CDR3 reads CSARQGPLSEQYF. The DNA of the CDR3 is TGCAGTGCGAGGCAGGGGCCCTTGTCCGAGCAGTACTTC.

In its sample, this clonotype was seen a few times. The chain carries TRBV29-1 and TRBJ2-2; either TRBD1 or TRBD2 may fit D (6 bases each). The V gene lost 7 bases and the J gene lost 7 bases, with 16 bases spanning the gap. Germline-derived CDR1 and CDR2 are SQVTM and ANQGSEA. The CDR3 contains 13 residues. The chain's CDR3 is CSASLGGGGELFF. The CDR3 nucleotides are TGCAGCGCCAGCCTCGGGGGCGGCGGGGAGCTGTTTTTT.

This clonotype has a count of ten or more. The V call is TRBV4-3, the J call TRBJ1-1; the D gene is possibly TRBD1 (6 bases). This CDR3 is built from 12 residues. The germline gives CDR1 LGHNA, CDR2 YSLEER. V was shortened by 5 bases and J by 5 bases, with 9 bases between the two germline ends. The DNA of the CDR3 is TGCGCCAGCAGCTACACAGGGACTGAAGCTTTCTTT. It codes for CASSYTGTEAFF.

This chain uses TRBV29-1 with TRBJ1-1, with D hard to call. The germline V gene has CDR1 SQVTM and CDR2 ANQGSEA. V lost 6 bases and J lost 0, with 11 bases in between. This CDR3 spans 13 amino acids. The CDR3 region has the DNA TGCAGCGTACGATTGCAGCTGAACACTGAAGCTTTCTTT. This codes for CSVRLQLNTEAFF.

This clonotype has just a few counts. The chain uses TRBV11-3 and TRBJ2-1; D is perhaps TRBD1 or TRBD2 (5 bases each). V was clipped by 5 bases and J by 5 bases, with 22 bases between them. The CDR3 covers 17 residues. Per germline, CDR1 SGHNT and CDR2 YENEEA. This chain's CDR3 is CASSRTLGALLDNEQFF. CDR3 in DNA: TGTGCCAGCAGCCGGACTCTTGGGGCTCTCCTGGACAATGAGCAGTTCTTC.

This clonotype came up a few times. The rearrangement joins TRBV2 to TRBJ1-4, with TRBD1 as a possible D gene (5 bases). CDR1 SNHLY and CDR2 FYNNEI come from the germline V gene. The CDR3 loop spans 12 amino acids. The germline V and J ends were trimmed by 7 bases and 7 bases, with 10 bases remaining between them. Written as DNA, the CDR3 is TGTGCCAGCACAGGGTTGGGTGAAAAACTGTTTTTT. Translation: CASTGLGEKLFF.

The rearrangement uses TRBV7-3 and TRBJ2-5, with a possible D match to TRBD1 (5 bases). This CDR3 spans 13 amino acids. The V end lost 1 base, the J end lost 5 bases, and 8 bases lay between the germline ends. CDR1 is SGHTA and CDR2 is FQGTGA in the germline V gene. The CDR3 sequence is CASSLNRMETQYF. The CDR3 nucleotides are TGTGCCAGCAGCTTAAACAGGATGGAGACCCAGTACTTC.

The chain links TRBV7-2 to TRBJ2-1; D possibly corresponds to TRBD1 (6 bases). This CDR3 has 14 residues. CDR1 and CDR2 from the germline V gene are SGHTA and FQGNSA. V dropped 7 bases and J dropped 7 bases, with 17 bases sitting between them. CDR3 residues: CASTVVGGFNEQFF. DNA for the CDR3: TGTGCCAGCACAGTCGTAGGGGGATTTAATGAGCAGTTCTTC.

The rearrangement joins TRBV12-3 or TRBV12-4 to TRBJ1-5; 10 bases align to TRBD1. CDR3 length equals 14 residues. Trimming removed 5 bases from V and 9 bases from J; junction bases left unmatched: 7. CDR3 coding DNA: TGTGCCAGCAGTGTAGGGACAGGGGTCCGGCCCCAGCATTTT. Protein sequence: CASSVGTGVRPQHF.